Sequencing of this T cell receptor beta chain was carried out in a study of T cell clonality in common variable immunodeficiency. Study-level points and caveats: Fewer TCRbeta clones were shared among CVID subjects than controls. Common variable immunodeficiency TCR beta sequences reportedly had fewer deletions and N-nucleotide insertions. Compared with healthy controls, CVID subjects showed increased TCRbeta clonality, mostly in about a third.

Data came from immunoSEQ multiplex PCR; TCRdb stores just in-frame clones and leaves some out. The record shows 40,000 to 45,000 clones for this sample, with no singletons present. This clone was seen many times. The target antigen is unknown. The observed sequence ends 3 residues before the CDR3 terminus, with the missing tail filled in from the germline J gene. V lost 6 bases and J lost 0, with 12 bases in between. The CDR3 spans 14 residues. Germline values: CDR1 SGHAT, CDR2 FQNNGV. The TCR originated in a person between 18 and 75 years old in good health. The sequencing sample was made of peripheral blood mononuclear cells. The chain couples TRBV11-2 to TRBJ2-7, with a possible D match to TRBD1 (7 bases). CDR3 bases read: TGTGCCAGCAGTCCAGGGGGACTCTCCTACGAG. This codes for CASSPGGLSYE. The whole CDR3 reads CASSPGGLSYEQYF.